This T cell receptor beta chain originates from a study of CXCR3-negative and CXCR3-positive naive CD8 T cells. Study-wide background: Summed over all libraries, TRB reads came to about 130 million, with about 1.5 +/- 0.3 million per library. General study points: Naive CXCR3-positive cells had TRB CDR3s more hydrophobic than those of CXCR3-negative naive cells.

The study made its TRB cDNA libraries by 5' RACE, adding UMI labels. TCRdb re-called the 5' RACE reads; every CDR3 protein appears as one record, without DNA. This sample's clone table lists around 63,000 distinct CDR3 sequences. Worth noting for this clonotype: Its antigen is not known.

The V gene's germline CDR1 is SGHRS and CDR2 YFSETQ. The CDR3 has 15 residues. Among CD8+ T cells, naive ones were CD45RO-CCR7+CD27+CD95-. The chain employs TRBV5-1 and TRBJ2-1. The sample taken for sequencing was naive CXCR3+ CD8+ T cells from blood. As to subset: CD45RO-CCR7+CD27+CD95- naive CD8+ T cells expressing CXCR3 (TNR3+). This receptor was obtained from a human donor in good health. Some clones in this sample may be carry-over from other donors' samples. CDR3 amino acids: CASSLDESSYNEQFF.